What follows describes a single TCR beta chain. The sample is drawn from a study of control samples from healthy donors and cancer patients. Germline V lookup: CDR1 SGHTA, CDR2 FQGNSA. V dropped 0 bases and J dropped 4 bases, with 12 bases sitting between them. The CDR3 runs to 15 residues. Here immunoSEQ multiplex PCR was the method, and the copy in TCRdb shows in-frame clones only, minus some. The table records about 150,000 clones, around 94% of them present only once. The TCR sequence derives from a man aged 60 to 75 with colorectal cancer. The rearrangement joins TRBV7-2 to TRBJ2-5, with a weak D call TRBD2 (6 bases). Sequencing was carried out using PBMCs. CDR3 coding DNA: TGTGCCAGCAGCTTAGCTGGGGGGTTTACAGAGACCCAGTACTTC. Translating it yields CASSLAGGFTETQYF. The full variable domain, with the rest looked up from reference TRBV7-2 and TRBJ2-5, is GAGVSQSPSNKVTEKGKDVELRCDPISGHTALYWYRQSLGQGLEFLIYFQGNSAPDKSGLPSDRFSAERTGGSVSTLTIQRTQQEDSAVYLCASSLAGGFTETQYFGPGTRLLVL.